A single T cell receptor beta chain is shown here with its context. Antigen specificity is unknown. Germline V gene lookup returns CDR1 MNHEY and CDR2 SMNVEV (reference sequence). The ends were cut back, 5 bases at V and 10 bases at J, with 9 bases in the middle. The CDR3 consists of 12 residues. Each sample yielded at least 5 micrograms of PBMC total RNA. Then a second PCR, running about 6 to 12 cycles, was carried out with a sample-barcoded 5' primer and a J-beta primer mix. A template-switch adaptor that had 12 random nucleotides put a tag on each cDNA molecule. TCRdb ran MiXCR on the 5' RACE reads and lists one entry per CDR3 protein. The table has about 1.8 million distinct CDR3 sequences, 49% seen once. This specimen belongs to a study of blood T cells in healthy people across ages. General study results and limits: Compared with aged donors, long-lived donors showed fewer expanded clones, suggesting selection.

This sequence joins TRBV27 and TRBJ1-6, with D unresolved. This clonotype originated in a middle-aged woman in good health. Sequenced material: blood. The CDR3, as DNA: TGTGCCAGCAGTCCTTCGTTATCACCCCTCCACTTT. The encoded protein is CASSPSLSPLHF.